Below are 25 T cell receptor beta chains sequenced from a single sample in a study of identical twins. TCRdb re-derived calls from the 5' RACE reads in MiXCR, one entry per CDR3 protein. This table has around 1.7 million distinct CDR3 sequences, about 31% appearing once. Sequencing input: cord blood. The receptors derive from a newborn girl in good health.

This clonotype has more than one count but fewer than ten. The chain employs TRBV21-1 and TRBJ2-5; the DNA was not used to check the table's D call, TRBD2. TRBV21-1 is reported as a pseudogene. The CDR3 consists of 16 residues. CDR3 sequence (DNA): TGTGCCAGCAGTCCCGAGGAAACTCTTCGGGAGGAGACCCAGTACTTC. Its protein is CASSPEETLREETQYF.

The CDR3 DNA is TGTGCCACCAGTGGCTCGCGGGGCGGCACAGATACGCAGTATTTT. Its translation is CATSGSRGGTDTQYF. The chain carries TRBV24-1 and TRBJ2-3; TRBD2 is a possible D gene (6 bases). V gave up 5 bases and J gave up 1 base, with 12 bases separating them. In germline, CDR1 is KGHDR, CDR2 SFDVKD. This CDR3 is built from 15 residues.

The rearrangement links TRBV4-1 to TRBJ2-3; 13 nucleotides align to TRBD2. V was pared by 0 bases and J by 4 bases, with 4 bases of the junction left unmatched. Germline V CDR1 and CDR2: MGHRA, YSYEKL. The CDR3 loop spans 17 amino acids. CDR3 in DNA: TGCGCCAGCAGCCAAGACCCCACTAGCGGGGGGGCAGATACGCAGTATTTT. It yields the protein CASSQDPTSGGADTQYF.

This clonotype turned up a few times. The rearrangement joins TRBV12-3 or TRBV12-4 to TRBJ2-4; 8 bases fit TRBD2. The CDR3 covers 15 residues. V was clipped by 3 bases and J by 5 bases; unmatched bases: 6. The CDR3 nucleotides read TGTGCCAGCAGTTTCACCGCGGGAGGCCAAAACATTCAGTACTTC. This translates into CASSFTAGGQNIQYF.

V and J are TRBV25-1 and TRBJ2-2, with TRBD1 identical over 7 bases. The CDR3 spans 14 residues. The germline gives CDR1 MGHDK, CDR2 SYGVNS. The V and J ends lost 4 bases and 9 bases, in that order; junction bases with no gene match: 8. CDR3 amino acids: CASSAPGGSRELFF. The CDR3 DNA reads TGTGCCAGCAGTGCTCCAGGGGGTTCCCGGGAGCTGTTTTTT.

This clonotype was counted only a few times. The CDR3: CASSAAGVETYNEQFF. The DNA of the CDR3 is TGTGCCAGCAGTGCCGCAGGGGTCGAGACCTACAATGAGCAGTTCTTC. The chain uses TRBV28 and TRBJ2-1; D possibly corresponds to TRBD1 (6 bases). This CDR3 has 16 residues. Germline V gives CDR1 MDHEN, CDR2 SYDVKM. V was pared by 5 bases and J by 2 bases, with 16 bases between. The full variable domain, in which reference TRBV28 and TRBJ2-1 provide the parts outside the CDR3, is DVKVTQSSRYLVKRTGEKVFLECVQDMDHENMFWYRQDPGLGLRLIYFSYDVKMKEKGDIPEGYSVSREKKERFSLILESASTNQTSMYLCASSAAGVETYNEQFFGPGTRLTVL.

This clonotype came up a few times. This sequence joins TRBV20-1 and TRBJ2-3; TRBD1 matches 7 bases. CDR1 is DFQATT, CDR2 SNEGSKA, per germline (reference sequence). This CDR3 contains 14 residues. V dropped 0 bases and J dropped 4; count of bases not matched to a gene: 4. CDR3 amino acids: CSARDHRGADTQYF. The CDR3 nucleotides read TGCAGTGCTAGAGATCACAGGGGTGCAGATACGCAGTATTTT.

The V and J genes are TRBV4-1 and TRBJ2-5, with 12 nucleotides matching TRBD2. With V trimmed by 4 bases and J by 3 bases, 6 bases remained unmatched. CDR1 is MGHRA and CDR2 is YSYEKL in the germline V gene. The CDR3 is made up of 16 amino acids. The DNA for the CDR3 is TGCGCCAGCAGCCTTTATACTAGCGGGGGGAAAGAGACCCAGTACTTC. It encodes CASSLYTSGGKETQYF.

The V call is TRBV21-1, the J call TRBJ2-7; the table assigns TRBD1, which was not confirmed against the DNA. TRBV21-1 is annotated as a pseudogene. The CDR3 extends over 15 amino acids. In DNA form, the CDR3 reads TGTGCCAGCAGCAACATGACAGGGGGGTACAATGAGCAGTACTTC. Translated, it gives CASSNMTGGYNEQYF.

Turning to this clonotype: This may be a read error, as it is one base from a much larger clone. This chain joins TRBV27 and TRBJ2-1; 9 bases are a match to TRBD2. The CDR3 has 15 amino acids. The germline V gene has CDR1 MNHEY and CDR2 SMNVEV (reference sequence). The CDR3 sequence is CASSWGTSSYSEQFF. DNA for the CDR3: TGTGCCAGCAGTTGGGGGACTAGCTCCTACAGTGAGCAGTTCTTC.

This chain joins TRBV20-1 and TRBJ1-1; possible D gene TRBD1, 5 bases. Germline V gives CDR1 DFQATT, CDR2 SNEGSKA (reference sequence). V lost 0 bases, J lost 1 base, and 18 bases lay in between. This CDR3 has 17 residues. CDR3: CSARDSAGPYSNTEAFF. Here the CDR3 DNA reads TGCAGTGCTAGAGATTCGGCAGGGCCTTACTCGAACACTGAAGCTTTCTTT.

V and J are TRBV28 and TRBJ2-5; D might be TRBD1 or TRBD2, each matching 5 bases. The better agreement between TRBJ2-7 and the DNA end casts doubt on the J call. The germline V gene encodes CDR1 MDHEN and CDR2 SYDVKM. The CDR3 covers 13 residues. This chain's CDR3 is CASSRLPGHEQYF. DNA for the CDR3: TGTGCCAGCAGCCGCCTTCCGGGACACGAGCAGTACTTC.

As DNA, the CDR3 is TGCAGCGTGGGACAGGGGGCGATATATGGCTACACCTTC. Translating gives CSVGQGAIYGYTF. J is TRBJ1-2 and V is TRBV29-1; TRBD1 aligns across 12 bases. The CDR3 length is 13 residues. V shed 6 bases and J 5 bases; nucleotides not matched to a gene: 4. CDR1 and CDR2 from the germline V gene are SQVTM and ANQGSEA.

Turning to this clonotype: The CDR3 carries no conserved terminal phenylalanine or tryptophan, so it likely arises from a read error. The chain joins TRBV7-2 to TRBJ2-1; maybe TRBD1 (5 bases). The length of the CDR3 is 14 residues. V lost 2 bases and J 0 bases, leaving 5 bases between the germline ends. In germline, CDR1 is SGHTA, CDR2 FQGNSA. The DNA of the CDR3 is TGTGCCAGCAGCTTAAGGGGCTCCTACAATGAGCAGTTCCTC. Translated, it gives CASSLRGSYNEQFL.

This rearrangement joins TRBV5-8 to TRBJ1-5, with D tentatively TRBD1 (6 bases). The CDR3 runs to 14 residues. Germline CDR1 is SGHTS and CDR2 is YDEGEE. V gave up 3 bases and J gave up 4 bases, with 11 bases separating them. This CDR3 is CASSSTGQNQPQHF. Written as DNA, the CDR3 is TGTGCCAGCAGCTCGACAGGCCAAAATCAGCCCCAGCATTTT.

This clonotype showed up just once. The CDR3, as DNA: TGTGCCAGCACCCTAGGACTAGCGGAAGAGACCCAGTACTTC. Its protein product is CASTLGLAEETQYF. The V and J genes are TRBV21-1 and TRBJ2-5; the table gives TRBD2 as D, unverified against the DNA. TRBV21-1 has pseudogene status. This CDR3 is 14 amino acids long.

V gene TRBV20-1 combines with J gene TRBJ2-3; no reliable D call. Germline CDR1 reads DFQATT; CDR2 reads SNEGSKA (reference sequence). CDR3 length equals 13 residues. The V and J ends lost 5 bases and 0 bases respectively, with 9 bases between them. DNA for the CDR3: TGCAGTGCTGCCCGAACTAGCACAGATACGCAGTATTTT. This translates into CSAARTSTDTQYF.

V usage is TRBV18 and J usage is TRBJ1-1; no definite D call. Trimming shortened V by 5 bases and J by 0 bases, and 16 bases separated the two germline ends. Looked up from germline, CDR1 is KGHSH and CDR2 is LQKENI. The CDR3 extends over 16 amino acids. Written as DNA, the CDR3 is TGTGCCAGCTCAGAAGTAGGTCAACAGCTGAACACTGAAGCTTTCTTT. Its protein is CASSEVGQQLNTEAFF.

This chain joins TRBV4-1 and TRBJ2-1; 15 bases line up with TRBD2. Germline V gene sequence: CDR1 MGHRA, CDR2 YSYEKL. V shed 4 bases, J shed 0 bases, and the junction held 7 bases outside the gene matches. The CDR3 is 19 amino acids. The DNA for the CDR3 is TGCGCCAGCAGCCCCGGACTAGCGGGAGGGCCTCCCTCCTACAATGAGCAGTTCTTC. Amino acid sequence: CASSPGLAGGPPSYNEQFF.

This clonotype has only a few counts. The chain joins TRBV27 to TRBJ1-1; D is possibly TRBD1 (6 bases). Trimming cost V 4 bases and J 1 base, with 19 bases left between them. CDR3 length: 17 amino acids. Per germline, CDR1 MNHEY and CDR2 SMNVEV (reference sequence). CDR3 DNA sequence: TGTGCCAGCAGTTCCCATCGGTTGAGGGGGGGGAACACTGAAGCTTTCTTT. Amino acids: CASSSHRLRGGNTEAFF.

This clonotype has a handful of counts. The chain uses TRBV11-2 and TRBJ2-1; 9 bases line up with TRBD2. This CDR3 comprises 15 residues. Unmatched junction bases numbered 7, after V lost 5 bases and J lost 5 bases. Germline V CDR1 and CDR2: SGHAT, FQNNGV. The CDR3 here is CASSNSGRGDNEQFF. CDR3 sequence (DNA): TGTGCCAGCAGCAATAGCGGGAGAGGCGACAATGAGCAGTTCTTC.

The chain recombines TRBV28 with TRBJ2-3; TRBD1 might be the D (6 bases). Germline lookup yields CDR1 MDHEN and CDR2 SYDVKM. This CDR3 has 20 amino acids. Trimming took off 4 bases at V and 1 base at J, with 27 bases between the two ends. In DNA form, the CDR3 reads TGTGCCAGCAGTTCCCCCCTTTACCCGTTAGCGTCAGGGGGCACAGATACGCAGTATTTT. Amino acids: CASSSPLYPLASGGTDTQYF.

This clonotype was seen more than once but under ten times. Relative to the germline gene, one junction end is altered; a read error may explain this. This chain uses TRBV6-1 with TRBJ1-2, with TRBD1 matching 8 bases. This CDR3 is 14 amino acids long. Per germline, CDR1 MNHNS and CDR2 SASEGT. The CDR3 region has the DNA TGTGCCAGCAGTGTTAGACAGGGGTTCTATGGCTGCACCTTC. This translates into CASSVRQGFYGCTF.

This sequence joins TRBV20-1 and TRBJ2-1; 10 bases are shared with TRBD2. The CDR3 consists of 22 residues. Looked up from germline, CDR1 is DFQATT and CDR2 is SNEGSKA (reference sequence). V trimming: 0 bases; J trimming: 7 bases; junction bases outside the gene matches: 27. CDR3 nucleotides: TGCAGTGCTAGAGATCCTTCAATTTACGGGCTAGCGGGAGAGGTATTGGGTAATGAGCAGTTCTTC. Its translation: CSARDPSIYGLAGEVLGNEQFF.

Only a few counts were recorded for this clonotype. V and J are TRBV27 and TRBJ2-4, with 15 bases fitting TRBD2. The J call is in doubt because the DNA end fits TRBJ2-5 better. Germline CDR1 MNHEY, CDR2 SMNVEV (reference sequence). This CDR3 has 16 amino acids. CDR3 loop: CASSLSGTSGRETQYF. CDR3 sequence (DNA): TGTGCCAGCAGTTTATCCGGGACTAGCGGGAGGGAGACCCAGTACTTC.